This TCR beta chain was identified during a study of blood T cell repertoires in COVID-19. V was shortened by 3 bases and J by 9 bases, with 15 bases between the two germline ends. Germline CDR1 and CDR2: SGHTA and FQGNSA. This CDR3 contains 14 residues. Participants were aged 18 to 89 years from around 24 US areas. This clone was observed a handful of times. In the authors' workflow: Reference gene primer amplification yielded estimated nucleated cell counts. Some clones are missing from TCRdb's copy, which holds only in-frame ones; the method was immunoSEQ multiplex PCR. V, J and clone size derive from that table, while D and trimming were established from the DNA sequence. The sample shows 300,000 to 450,000 clones, 75% to 90% of them seen only once.

V usage is TRBV7-2 and J usage is TRBJ2-4, with D maybe TRBD2 (5 bases). The TCR was taken from a man aged 18 to 30 who had recovered from COVID-19. Sequenced: PBMCs or T cells enriched from blood (not recorded which). The CDR3 bases are TGTGCCAGCAGCTTCGGATCCACCGGAGGCATTCAGTACTTC. Protein product: CASSFGSTGGIQYF.